This is a list of T cell receptor beta chains from one sample in a study of identical twins. TCRdb reprocessed the 5' RACE reads via MiXCR and lists one record per CDR3 protein. The data show 450,000 to 650,000 distinct CDR3 sequences, with around 9.6% seen just once and 2.5% to 3% held by the top ten. The sample was also reused in another study, on yellow fever vaccine responses in identical twins.

The specimen was PBMCs. The receptors here all came from a young woman in good health. CDR3s include the opening cysteine and the closing phenylalanine or tryptophan. Fields, in order: J gene, V gene, D gene, clone size, CDR3 protein, CDR3 DNA. A D gene is named only where the DNA matches it firmly. A row's size may be missing; if present it is once, few, many or a size class.

>TRBJ2-5|TRBV7-3|TRBD1|many
CASSLRGQTPRKGETQYF
TGTGCCAGCAGCTTAAGGGGACAGACCCCCCGAAAGGGGGAGACCCAGTACTTC
>TRBJ2-3|TRBV6-1|TRBD2|NA
CASRETSGSHTDTQYF
TGTGCCAGCAGAGAGACTAGCGGGAGTCACACAGATACGCAGTATTTT
>TRBJ2-3|TRBV4-3|TRBD1|many
CASSNPGQGTDTQYF
TGCGCCAGCAGCAACCCGGGACAGGGCACAGATACGCAGTATTTT
>TRBJ2-7|TRBV2|NA|NA
CASSEAEDISYEQYF
TGTGCCAGCAGTGAAGCGGAGGACATCTCCTACGAGCAGTACTTC
>TRBJ1-5|TRBV20-1|TRBD1|many
CSARALGTVSNQPQHF
TGCAGTGCTAGGGCCCTCGGGACAGTTAGCAATCAGCCCCAGCATTTT
>TRBJ2-7|TRBV12-3/TRBV12-4|TRBD1|NA
CASADPGRGLYEQYF
TGTGCCAGCGCCGATCCGGGCAGGGGGCTCTACGAGCAGTACTTC
>TRBJ2-7|TRBV3-1|NA|many
CASSQGEQYF
TGTGCCAGCAGCCAGGGCGAGCAGTACTTC
>TRBJ2-7|TRBV27|TRBD1|many
CASRPDRGDPYEQYF
TGTGCCAGCCGACCCGACAGGGGAGATCCCTACGAGCAGTACTTC
>TRBJ2-1|TRBV15|NA|few
CATSRDGGYNEQFF
TGTGCCACCAGCAGAGATGGAGGTTACAATGAGCAGTTCTTC
>TRBJ2-3|TRBV3-1|TRBD2|few
CASSQVRTSEDTQYF
TGTGCCAGCAGCCAAGTACGGACTAGCGAGGATACGCAGTATTTT
>TRBJ1-5|TRBV27|TRBD1|NA
CASSPRQGAGNQPQHF
TGTGCCAGCAGCCCCAGACAGGGGGCTGGCAATCAGCCCCAGCATTTT
>TRBJ2-7|TRBV7-2|NA|few
CASSLESGFYEQYF
TGTGCCAGCAGCTTAGAGAGCGGGTTTTACGAGCAGTACTTC
>TRBJ2-1|TRBV5-1|NA|few
CASSLGETTNEQFF
TGCGCCAGCAGCTTGGGAGAGACTACCAATGAGCAGTTCTTC
>TRBJ2-7|TRBV12-3/TRBV12-4|TRBD2|many
CASSLSGGRSYEQYF
TGTGCCAGCAGTTTAAGCGGCGGGAGGTCTTACGAGCAGTACTTC
>TRBJ2-5|TRBV24-1|NA|few
CATSDLLRETQYF
TGTGCCACCAGTGATTTGCTCCGGGAGACCCAGTACTTC
>TRBJ2-2|TRBV2|NA|few
CASSGVPRAGGELFF
TGTGCCAGCAGTGGTGTACCCAGGGCGGGCGGGGAGCTGTTTTTT
>TRBJ1-2|TRBV15|NA|few
CATSKRTLNYGYTF
TGTGCCACCAGCAAGCGAACCCTTAACTATGGCTACACCTTC
>TRBJ2-1|TRBV19|NA|NA
CASSFETLSYNEQFF
TGTGCCAGTAGTTTCGAGACACTCTCCTACAATGAGCAGTTCTTC
>TRBJ2-1|TRBV12-5|NA|many
CASGLNIVSNEQFF
TGTGCTAGTGGTTTGAATATCGTAAGCAATGAGCAGTTCTTC
>TRBJ2-3|TRBV7-2|NA|few
CASSHNGGTTQYF
TGTGCCAGCAGCCACAACGGCGGGACTACGCAGTATTTT
>TRBJ2-2|TRBV4-1|TRBD2|NA
CASSQASGRAGSGELFF
TGCGCCAGCAGCCAAGCTAGCGGGAGGGCCGGGAGCGGGGAGCTGTTTTTT
>TRBJ2-2|TRBV4-3|TRBD2|few
CASSQVELAGVVPPGELFF
TGCGCCAGCAGCCAAGTCGAACTAGCGGGAGTGGTCCCCCCCGGGGAGCTGTTTTTT
>TRBJ2-7|TRBV6-2/TRBV6-3|NA|few
CASTPGTLMVWYF
TGTGCCAGCACCCCGGGCACGCTGATGGTTTGGTACTTC
>TRBJ2-7|TRBV27|TRBD2|few
CAARREGAYEQYF
TGTGCCGCCCGGCGGGAGGGCGCCTACGAGCAGTACTTC
>TRBJ2-2|TRBV20-1|TRBD2|NA
CSALLAGELFF
TGCAGTGCCTTACTAGCGGGGGAGCTGTTTTTT
>TRBJ1-1|TRBV27|NA|many
CASSLSRVNTEAFF
TGTGCCAGCAGTTTATCCAGGGTGAACACTGAAGCTTTCTTT
>TRBJ1-2|TRBV5-1|TRBD1|many
CASKSTGANYGYTF
TGCGCCAGCAAATCGACAGGGGCTAACTATGGCTACACCTTC
>TRBJ2-7|TRBV25-1|NA|many
CASSETGSSYEQYF
TGTGCCAGCAGTGAGACGGGGAGCTCCTACGAGCAGTACTTC